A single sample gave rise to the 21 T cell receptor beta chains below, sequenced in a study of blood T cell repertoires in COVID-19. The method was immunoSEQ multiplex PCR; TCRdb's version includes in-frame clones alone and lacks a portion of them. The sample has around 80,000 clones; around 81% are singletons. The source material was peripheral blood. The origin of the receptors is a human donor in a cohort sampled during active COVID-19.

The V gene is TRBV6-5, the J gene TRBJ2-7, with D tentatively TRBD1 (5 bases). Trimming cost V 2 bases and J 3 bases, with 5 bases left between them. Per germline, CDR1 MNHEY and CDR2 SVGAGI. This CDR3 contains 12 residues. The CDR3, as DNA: TGTGCCAGCAGTTACAGGGGCTACGAGCAGTACTTC. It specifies CASSYRGYEQYF.

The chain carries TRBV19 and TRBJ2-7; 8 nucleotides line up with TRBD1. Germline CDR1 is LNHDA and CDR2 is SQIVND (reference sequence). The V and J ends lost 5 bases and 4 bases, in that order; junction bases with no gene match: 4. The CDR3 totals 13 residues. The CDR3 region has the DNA TGTGCCAGTAGTGCCGACAGGGGTTACGAGCAGTACTTC. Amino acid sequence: CASSADRGYEQYF.

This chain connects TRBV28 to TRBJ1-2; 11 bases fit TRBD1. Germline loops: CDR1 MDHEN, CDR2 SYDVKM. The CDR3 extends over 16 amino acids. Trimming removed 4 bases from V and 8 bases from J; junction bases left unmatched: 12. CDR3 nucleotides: TGTGCCAGCAGTTCGCCCGGGACAGGGGGGGTTTCGGGCTACACCTTC. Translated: CASSSPGTGGVSGYTF.

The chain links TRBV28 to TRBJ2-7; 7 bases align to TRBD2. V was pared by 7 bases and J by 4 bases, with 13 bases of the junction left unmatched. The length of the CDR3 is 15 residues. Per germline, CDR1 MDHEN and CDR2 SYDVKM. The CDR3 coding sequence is TGTGCCAGCAAGGGAGGCCTGGGACTACGATACGAGCAGTACTTC. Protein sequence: CASKGGLGLRYEQYF.

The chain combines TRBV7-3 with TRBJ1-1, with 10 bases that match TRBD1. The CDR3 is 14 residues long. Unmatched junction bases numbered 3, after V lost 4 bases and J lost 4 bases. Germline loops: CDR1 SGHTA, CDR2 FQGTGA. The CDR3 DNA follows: TGTGCCAGCAGCTCGGGACAGGGGACCACTGAAGCTTTCTTT. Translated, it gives CASSSGQGTTEAFF.

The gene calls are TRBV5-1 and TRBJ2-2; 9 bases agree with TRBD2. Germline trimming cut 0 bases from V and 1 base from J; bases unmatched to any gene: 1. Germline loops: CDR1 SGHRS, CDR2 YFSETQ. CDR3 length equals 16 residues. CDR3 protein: CASSLGLAENTGELFF. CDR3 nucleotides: TGCGCCAGCAGCTTGGGACTAGCGGAGAACACCGGGGAGCTGTTTTTT. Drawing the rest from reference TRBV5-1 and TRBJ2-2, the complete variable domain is KAGVTQTPRYLIKTRGQQVTLSCSPISGHRSVSWYQQTPGQGLQFLFEYFSETQRNKGNFPGRFSGRQFSNSRSEMNVSTLELGDSALYLCASSLGLAENTGELFFGEGSRLTVL.

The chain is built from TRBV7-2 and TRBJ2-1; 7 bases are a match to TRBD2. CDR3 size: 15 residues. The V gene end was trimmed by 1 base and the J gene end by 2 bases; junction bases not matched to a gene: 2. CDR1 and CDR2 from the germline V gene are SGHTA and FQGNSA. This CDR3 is CASSLEAGPYNEQFF. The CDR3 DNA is TGTGCCAGCAGCTTAGAAGCGGGGCCCTACAATGAGCAGTTCTTC.

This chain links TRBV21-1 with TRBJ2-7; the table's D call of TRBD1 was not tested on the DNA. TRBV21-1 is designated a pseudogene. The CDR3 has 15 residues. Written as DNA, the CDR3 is TGTGCCAGCAGCACCAGTAATGAAAGCTCCTACGAGCAGTACTTC. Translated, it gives CASSTSNESSYEQYF.

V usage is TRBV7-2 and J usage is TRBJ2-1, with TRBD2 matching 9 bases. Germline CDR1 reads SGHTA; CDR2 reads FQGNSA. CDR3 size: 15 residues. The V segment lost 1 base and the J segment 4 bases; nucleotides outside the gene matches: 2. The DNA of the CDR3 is TGTGCCAGCAGCTTAGGCGGGGGGGCTTACAATGAGCAGTTCTTC. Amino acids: CASSLGGGAYNEQFF.

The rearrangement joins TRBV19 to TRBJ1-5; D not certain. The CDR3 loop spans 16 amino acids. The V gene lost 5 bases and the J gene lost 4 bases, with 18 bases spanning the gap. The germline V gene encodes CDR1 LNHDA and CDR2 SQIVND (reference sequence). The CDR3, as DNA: TGTGCCAGTAGTTCGCCTACGGGAGCGGGAAATCAGCCCCAGCATTTT. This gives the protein CASSSPTGAGNQPQHF.

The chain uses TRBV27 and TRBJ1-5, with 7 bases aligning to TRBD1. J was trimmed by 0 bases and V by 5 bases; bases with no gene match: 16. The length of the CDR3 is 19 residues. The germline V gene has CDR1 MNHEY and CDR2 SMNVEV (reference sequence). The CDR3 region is CASSPGGMGLGYSNQPQHF. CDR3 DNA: TGTGCCAGCAGTCCAGGGGGTATGGGGTTAGGGTATAGCAATCAGCCCCAGCATTTT.

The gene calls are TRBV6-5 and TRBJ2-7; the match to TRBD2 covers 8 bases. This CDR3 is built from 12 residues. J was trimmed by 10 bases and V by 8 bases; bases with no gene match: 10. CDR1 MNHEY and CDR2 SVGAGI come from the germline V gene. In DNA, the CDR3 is TGTGCCAGCGCAGCGGGAGAAGGTTCCCAGTACTTC. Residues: CASAAGEGSQYF.

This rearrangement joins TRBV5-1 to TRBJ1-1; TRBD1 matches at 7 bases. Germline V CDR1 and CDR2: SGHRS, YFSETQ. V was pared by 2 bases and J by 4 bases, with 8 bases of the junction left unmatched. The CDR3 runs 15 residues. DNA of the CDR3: TGCGCCAGCAGCTTAAACCCTGCAGGGGGCACTGAAGCTTTCTTT. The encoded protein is CASSLNPAGGTEAFF.

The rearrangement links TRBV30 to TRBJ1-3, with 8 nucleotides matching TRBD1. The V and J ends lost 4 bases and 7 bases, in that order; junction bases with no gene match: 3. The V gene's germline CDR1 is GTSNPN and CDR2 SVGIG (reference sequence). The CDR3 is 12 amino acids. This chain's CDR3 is CAWTQGVNTIYF. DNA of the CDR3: TGTGCCTGGACACAGGGGGTGAACACCATATATTTT. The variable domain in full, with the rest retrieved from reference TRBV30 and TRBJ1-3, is SQTIHQWPATLVQPVGSPLSLECTVEGTSNPNLYWYRQAAGRGLQLLFYSVGIGQISSEVPQNLSASRPQDRQFILSSKKLLLSDSGFYLCAWTQGVNTIYFGEGSWLTVV.

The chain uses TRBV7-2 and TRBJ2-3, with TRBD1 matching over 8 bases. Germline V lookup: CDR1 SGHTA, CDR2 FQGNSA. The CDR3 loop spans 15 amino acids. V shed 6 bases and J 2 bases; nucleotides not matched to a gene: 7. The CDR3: CASSRQGSFTDTQYF. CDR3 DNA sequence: TGTGCCAGCAGTCGACAGGGGTCTTTCACAGATACGCAGTATTTT.

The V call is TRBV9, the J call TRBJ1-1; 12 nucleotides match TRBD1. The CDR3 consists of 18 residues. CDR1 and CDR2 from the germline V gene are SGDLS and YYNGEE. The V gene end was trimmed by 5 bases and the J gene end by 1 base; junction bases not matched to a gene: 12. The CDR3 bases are TGTGCCAGCAGACCGTACCGGGACAGGGGGCGCCGGAACACTGAAGCTTTCTTT. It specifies CASRPYRDRGRRNTEAFF.

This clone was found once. This chain's CDR3 is CASSQHGGNTEAFF. CDR3 sequence (DNA): TGTGCCAGCAGCCAACACGGAGGGAACACTGAAGCTTTCTTT. The chain combines TRBV3-1 (or the pseudogene TRBV3-2) with TRBJ1-1, with D hard to call. Per germline, CDR1 LGHDT and CDR2 YNNKEL (reference sequence). The CDR3 runs to 14 residues. Trimming shortened V by 2 bases and J by 1 base, and 8 bases separated the two germline ends.

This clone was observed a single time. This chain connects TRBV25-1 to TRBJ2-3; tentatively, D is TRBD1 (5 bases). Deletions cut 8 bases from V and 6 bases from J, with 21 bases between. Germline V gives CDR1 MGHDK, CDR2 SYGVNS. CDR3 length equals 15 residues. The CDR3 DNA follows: TGTGCCAGCGAACCTTCCGGACATCTCTCGGATACGCAGTATTTT. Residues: CASEPSGHLSDTQYF.

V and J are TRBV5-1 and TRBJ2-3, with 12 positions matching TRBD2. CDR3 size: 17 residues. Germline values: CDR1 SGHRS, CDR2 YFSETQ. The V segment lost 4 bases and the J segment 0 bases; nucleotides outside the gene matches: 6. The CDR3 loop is CASSQSGTSGSTDTQYF. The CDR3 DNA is TGCGCCAGCAGCCAGTCCGGGACTAGCGGGAGCACAGATACGCAGTATTTT.

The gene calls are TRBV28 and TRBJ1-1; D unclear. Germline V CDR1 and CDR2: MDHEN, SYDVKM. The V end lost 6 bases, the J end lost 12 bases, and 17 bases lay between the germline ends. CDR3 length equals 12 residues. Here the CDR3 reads CASRRGPEVTFF. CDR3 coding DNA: TGTGCCAGCAGAAGAGGACCGGAGGTGACTTTCTTT.

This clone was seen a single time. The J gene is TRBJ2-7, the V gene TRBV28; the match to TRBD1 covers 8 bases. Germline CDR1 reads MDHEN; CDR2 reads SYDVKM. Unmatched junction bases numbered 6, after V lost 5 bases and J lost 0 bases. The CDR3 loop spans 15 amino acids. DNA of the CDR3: TGTGCCAGCAGTCCCCCGGACAGGGACTCCTACGAGCAGTACTTC. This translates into CASSPPDRDSYEQYF.